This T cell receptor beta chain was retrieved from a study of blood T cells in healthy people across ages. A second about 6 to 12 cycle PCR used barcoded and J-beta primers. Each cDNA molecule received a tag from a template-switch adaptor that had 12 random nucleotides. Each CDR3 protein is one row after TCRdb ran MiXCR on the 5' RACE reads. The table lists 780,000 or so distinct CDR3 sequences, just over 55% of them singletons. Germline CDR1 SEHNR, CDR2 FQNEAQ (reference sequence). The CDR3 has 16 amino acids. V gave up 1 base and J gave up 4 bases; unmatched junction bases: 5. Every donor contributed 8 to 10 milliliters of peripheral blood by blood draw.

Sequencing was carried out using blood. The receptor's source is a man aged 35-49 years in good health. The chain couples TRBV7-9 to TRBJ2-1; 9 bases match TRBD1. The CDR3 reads CASSLVGQGLYNEQFF. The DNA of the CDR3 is TGTGCCAGCAGCTTAGTCGGACAGGGGTTGTACAATGAGCAGTTCTTC.